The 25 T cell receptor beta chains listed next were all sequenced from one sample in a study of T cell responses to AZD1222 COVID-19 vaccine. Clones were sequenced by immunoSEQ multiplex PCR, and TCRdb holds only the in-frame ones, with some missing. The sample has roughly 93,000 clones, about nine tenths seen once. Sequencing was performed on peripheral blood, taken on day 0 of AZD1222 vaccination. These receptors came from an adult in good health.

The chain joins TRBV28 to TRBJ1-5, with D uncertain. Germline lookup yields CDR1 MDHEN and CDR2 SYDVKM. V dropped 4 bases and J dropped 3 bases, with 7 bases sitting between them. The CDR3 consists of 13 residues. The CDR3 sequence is CASSWAFNQPQHF. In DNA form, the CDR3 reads TGTGCCAGCAGTTGGGCGTTCAATCAGCCCCAGCATTTT.

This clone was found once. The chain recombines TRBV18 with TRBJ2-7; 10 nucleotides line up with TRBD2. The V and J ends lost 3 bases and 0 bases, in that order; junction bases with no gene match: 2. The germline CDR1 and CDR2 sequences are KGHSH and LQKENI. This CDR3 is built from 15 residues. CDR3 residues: CASSPSSGSSYEQYF. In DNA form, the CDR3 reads TGTGCCAGCTCACCGTCTAGCGGGAGCTCCTACGAGCAGTACTTC.

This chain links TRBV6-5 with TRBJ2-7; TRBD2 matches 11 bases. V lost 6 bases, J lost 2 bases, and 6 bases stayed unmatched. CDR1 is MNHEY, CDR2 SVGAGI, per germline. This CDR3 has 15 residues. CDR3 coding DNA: TGTGCCAGCAGACGCCCGGGACTAGCGGCCTACGAGCAGTACTTC. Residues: CASRRPGLAAYEQYF.

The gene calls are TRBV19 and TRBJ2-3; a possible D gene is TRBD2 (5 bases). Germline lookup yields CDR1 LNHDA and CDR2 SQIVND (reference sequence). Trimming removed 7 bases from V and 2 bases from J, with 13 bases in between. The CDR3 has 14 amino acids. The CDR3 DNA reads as TGTGCCAGTAAAGGAGGCGTGGACACAGATACGCAGTATTTT. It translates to CASKGGVDTDTQYF. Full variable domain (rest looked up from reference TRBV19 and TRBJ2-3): DGGITQSPKYLFRKEGQNVTLSCEQNLNHDAMYWYRQDPGQGLRLIYYSQIVNDFQKGDIAEGYSVSREKKESFPLTVTSAQKNPTAFYLCASKGGVDTDTQYFGPGTRLTVL.

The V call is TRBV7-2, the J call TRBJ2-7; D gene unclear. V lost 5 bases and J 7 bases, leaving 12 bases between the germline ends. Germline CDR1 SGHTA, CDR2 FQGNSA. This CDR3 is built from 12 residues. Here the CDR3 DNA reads TGTGCCAGCAGCCCCCTAGGACGGGAGCAGTACTTC. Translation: CASSPLGREQYF.

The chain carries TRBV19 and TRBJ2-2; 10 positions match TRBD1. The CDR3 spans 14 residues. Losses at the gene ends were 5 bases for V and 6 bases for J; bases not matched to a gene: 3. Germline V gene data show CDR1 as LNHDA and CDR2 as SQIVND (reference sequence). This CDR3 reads CASSRDRGSGELFF. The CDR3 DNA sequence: TGTGCCAGTAGTCGGGACAGGGGTTCCGGGGAGCTGTTTTTT.

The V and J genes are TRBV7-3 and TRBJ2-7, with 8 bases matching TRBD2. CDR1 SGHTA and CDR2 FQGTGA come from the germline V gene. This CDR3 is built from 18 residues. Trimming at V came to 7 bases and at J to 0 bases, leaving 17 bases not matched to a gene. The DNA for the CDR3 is TGTGCCAGCACCCCTGGGCGGGAGGTCCTTATGGGCTCCTACGAGCAGTACTTC. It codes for CASTPGREVLMGSYEQYF.

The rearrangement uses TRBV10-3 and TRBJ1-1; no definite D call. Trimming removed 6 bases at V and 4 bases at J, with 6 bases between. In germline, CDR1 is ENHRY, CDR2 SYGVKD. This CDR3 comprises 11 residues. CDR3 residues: CAIRESTEAFF. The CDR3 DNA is TGTGCCATCAGGGAAAGCACTGAAGCTTTCTTT.

CDR3 nucleotides: TGTGCCAGCAGCCGCCAGGGGACCTACGAGCAGTACTTC. Amino acids: CASSRQGTYEQYF. The chain is built from TRBV3-1 (or the pseudogene TRBV3-2) and TRBJ2-7, with D maybe TRBD1 (6 bases). Germline V gene data show CDR1 as LGHDT and CDR2 as YNNKEL (reference sequence). With 4 bases removed from V and 2 bases from J, the gap between germline ends came to 9 bases. This CDR3 has 13 amino acids.

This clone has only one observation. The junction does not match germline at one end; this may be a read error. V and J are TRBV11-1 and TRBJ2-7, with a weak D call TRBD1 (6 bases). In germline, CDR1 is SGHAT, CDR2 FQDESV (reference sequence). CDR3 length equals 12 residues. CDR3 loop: CASSWTDSEQHF. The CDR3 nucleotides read TGTGCCAGCAGTTGGACAGATTCAGAGCAGCACTTC.

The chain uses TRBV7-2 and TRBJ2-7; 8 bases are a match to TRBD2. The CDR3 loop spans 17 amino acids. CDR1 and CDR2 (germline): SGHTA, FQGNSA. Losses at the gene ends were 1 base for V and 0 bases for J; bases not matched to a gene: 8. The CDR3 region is CASSLVSGTRTSYEQYF. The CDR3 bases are TGTGCCAGCAGCTTAGTAAGTGGGACTAGGACCTCCTACGAGCAGTACTTC. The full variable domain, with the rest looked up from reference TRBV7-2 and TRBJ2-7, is GAGVSQSPSNKVTEKGKDVELRCDPISGHTALYWYRQSLGQGLEFLIYFQGNSAPDKSGLPSDRFSAERTGGSVSTLTIQRTQQEDSAVYLCASSLVSGTRTSYEQYFGPGTRLTVT.

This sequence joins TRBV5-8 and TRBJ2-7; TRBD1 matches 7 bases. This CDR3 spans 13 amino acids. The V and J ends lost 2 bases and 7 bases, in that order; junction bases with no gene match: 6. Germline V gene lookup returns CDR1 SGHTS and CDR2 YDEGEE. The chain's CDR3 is CASSFTTGREQYF. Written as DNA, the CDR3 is TGTGCCAGCAGCTTTACGACAGGGAGAGAGCAGTACTTC.

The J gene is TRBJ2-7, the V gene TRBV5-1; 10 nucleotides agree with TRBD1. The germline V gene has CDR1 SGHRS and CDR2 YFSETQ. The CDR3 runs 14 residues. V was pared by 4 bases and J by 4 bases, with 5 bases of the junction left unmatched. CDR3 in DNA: TGCGCCAGCAGCACGACAGGGGGCGAATACGAGCAGTACTTC. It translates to CASSTTGGEYEQYF.

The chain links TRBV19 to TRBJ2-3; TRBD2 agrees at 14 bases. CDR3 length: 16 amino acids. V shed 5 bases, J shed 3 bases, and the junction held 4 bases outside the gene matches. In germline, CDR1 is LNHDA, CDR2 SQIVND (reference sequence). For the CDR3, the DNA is TGTGCCAGTAGTGCCCGACTAGCGGGAGGGACAGATACGCAGTATTTT. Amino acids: CASSARLAGGTDTQYF.

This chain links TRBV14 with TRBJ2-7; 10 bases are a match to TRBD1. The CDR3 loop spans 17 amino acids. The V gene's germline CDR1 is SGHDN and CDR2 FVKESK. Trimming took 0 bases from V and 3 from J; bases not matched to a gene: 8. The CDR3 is CASSQDRGTGASYEQYF. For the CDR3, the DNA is TGTGCCAGCAGCCAAGATAGGGGGACAGGGGCAAGCTACGAGCAGTACTTC.

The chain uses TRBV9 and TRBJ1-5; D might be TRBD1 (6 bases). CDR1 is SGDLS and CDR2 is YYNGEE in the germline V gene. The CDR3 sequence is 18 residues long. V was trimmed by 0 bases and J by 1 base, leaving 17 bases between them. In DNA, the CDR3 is TGTGCCAGCAGCGTAGAGGGGGATGGGGGTGACAGCAATCAGCCCCAGCATTTT. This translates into CASSVEGDGGDSNQPQHF.

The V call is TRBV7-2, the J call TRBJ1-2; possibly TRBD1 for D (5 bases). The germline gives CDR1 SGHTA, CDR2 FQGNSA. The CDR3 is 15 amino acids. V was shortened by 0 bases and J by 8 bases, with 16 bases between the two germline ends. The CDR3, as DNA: TGTGCCAGCAGCTTAGCAAGGCAGGGTAGTGGAGGCTACACCTTC. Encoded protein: CASSLARQGSGGYTF.

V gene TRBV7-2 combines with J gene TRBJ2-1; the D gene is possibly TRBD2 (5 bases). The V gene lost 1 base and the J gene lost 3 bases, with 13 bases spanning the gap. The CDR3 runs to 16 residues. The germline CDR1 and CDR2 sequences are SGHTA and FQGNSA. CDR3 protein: CASSLVRRRVYNEQFF. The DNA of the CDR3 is TGTGCCAGCAGCTTAGTGCGGAGGCGGGTCTACAATGAGCAGTTCTTC. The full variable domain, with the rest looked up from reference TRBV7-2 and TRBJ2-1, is GAGVSQSPSNKVTEKGKDVELRCDPISGHTALYWYRQSLGQGLEFLIYFQGNSAPDKSGLPSDRFSAERTGGSVSTLTIQRTQQEDSAVYLCASSLVRRRVYNEQFFGPGTRLTVL.

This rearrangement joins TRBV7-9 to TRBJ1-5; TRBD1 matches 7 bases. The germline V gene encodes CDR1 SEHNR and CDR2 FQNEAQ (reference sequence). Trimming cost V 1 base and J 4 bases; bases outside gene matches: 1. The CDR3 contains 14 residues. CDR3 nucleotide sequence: TGTGCCAGCAGCTTAGGACAGGGAAATCAGCCCCAGCATTTT. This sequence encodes CASSLGQGNQPQHF.

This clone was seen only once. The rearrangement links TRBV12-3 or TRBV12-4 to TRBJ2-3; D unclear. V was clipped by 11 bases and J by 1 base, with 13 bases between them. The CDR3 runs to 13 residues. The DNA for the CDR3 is TGTGCCTCGGCCCGTCTCGGCACAGATACGCAGTATTTT. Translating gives CASARLGTDTQYF.

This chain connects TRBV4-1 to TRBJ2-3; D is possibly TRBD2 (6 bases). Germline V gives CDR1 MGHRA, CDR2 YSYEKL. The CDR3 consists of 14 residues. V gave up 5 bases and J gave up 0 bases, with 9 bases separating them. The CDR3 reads CASSTGTSTDTQYF. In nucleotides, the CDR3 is TGCGCCAGCAGCACCGGGACTAGCACAGATACGCAGTATTTT.

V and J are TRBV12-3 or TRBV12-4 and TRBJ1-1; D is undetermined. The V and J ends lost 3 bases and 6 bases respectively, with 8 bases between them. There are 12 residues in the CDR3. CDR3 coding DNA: TGTGCCAGCAGTTTCTCATCAGCTGAAGCTTTCTTT. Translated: CASSFSSAEAFF.

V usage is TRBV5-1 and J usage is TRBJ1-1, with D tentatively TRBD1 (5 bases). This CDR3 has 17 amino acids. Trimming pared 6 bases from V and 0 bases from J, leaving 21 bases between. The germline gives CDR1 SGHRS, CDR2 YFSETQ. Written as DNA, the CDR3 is TGCGCCAGCACACTCTCCAGGGCCCCGGTTGTGAACACTGAAGCTTTCTTT. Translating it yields CASTLSRAPVVNTEAFF.

The CDR3 reads CASSLEHSNEKLFF. CDR3 sequence (DNA): TGTGCCAGCAGCTTAGAGCACTCTAATGAAAAACTGTTTTTT. The rearrangement joins TRBV11-2 to TRBJ1-4; no clear D. The V gene lost 0 bases and the J gene lost 3 bases, with 5 bases spanning the gap. The germline CDR1 and CDR2 sequences are SGHAT and FQNNGV. The CDR3 length is 14 residues.

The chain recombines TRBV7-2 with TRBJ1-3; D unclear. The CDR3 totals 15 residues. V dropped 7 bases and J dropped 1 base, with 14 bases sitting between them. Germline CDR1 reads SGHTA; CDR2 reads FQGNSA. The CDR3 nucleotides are TGTGCCAGCACCCCGGAGAGAGGGTCTGGAAACACCATATATTTT. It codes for CASTPERGSGNTIYF. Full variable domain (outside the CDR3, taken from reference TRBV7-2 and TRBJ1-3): GAGVSQSPSNKVTEKGKDVELRCDPISGHTALYWYRQSLGQGLEFLIYFQGNSAPDKSGLPSDRFSAERTGGSVSTLTIQRTQQEDSAVYLCASTPERGSGNTIYFGEGSWLTVV.